These 26 T cell receptor beta chains were sequenced from one sample in a study of blood T cell repertoires in COVID-19. The repertoire was sequenced with immunoSEQ multiplex PCR; TCRdb's copy has only in-frame clones and lacks some. The sample consists of some 150,000 clones, roughly 85% of them appearing once. The specimen sequenced was peripheral blood. These receptors were taken from a man between 35 and 55 years old with acute or convalescent COVID-19.

V gene TRBV18 combines with J gene TRBJ2-7; TRBD1 matches 7 bases. This CDR3 has 15 residues. Trimming took 2 bases from V and 2 from J; bases not matched to a gene: 6. Germline lookup yields CDR1 KGHSH and CDR2 LQKENI. The CDR3 sequence: CASSPGRQGTYEQYF. The CDR3 region has the DNA TGTGCCAGCTCACCAGGGCGACAGGGAACCTACGAGCAGTACTTC. The full variable domain, in which reference TRBV18 and TRBJ2-7 provide the parts outside the CDR3, is NAGVMQNPRHLVRRRGQEARLRCSPMKGHSHVYWYRQLPEEGLKFMVYLQKENIIDESGMPKERFSAEFPKEGPSILRIQQVVRGDSAAYFCASSPGRQGTYEQYFGPGTRLTVT.

This clone came up once. This chain links TRBV28 with TRBJ2-5; D is unresolved. CDR3 length: 12 residues. Per the germline V gene, CDR1 is MDHEN and CDR2 is SYDVKM. Trimming cost V 5 bases and J 2 bases, with 6 bases left between them. The CDR3 bases are TGTGCCAGCAGTATGACACAAGAGACCCAGTACTTC. Translated, it gives CASSMTQETQYF.

This clone is a singleton in its sample. The gene calls are TRBV9 and TRBJ1-2, with 8 bases identical to TRBD1. CDR3 length equals 15 residues. J gave up 2 bases and V 4 bases, and 7 bases lay outside the gene matches. Germline-derived CDR1 and CDR2 are SGDLS and YYNGEE. The CDR3 coding sequence is TGTGCCAGCAGCCCCCAGACAGGGGTAAACTATGGCTACACCTTC. It codes for CASSPQTGVNYGYTF.

A word on this clone: This same CDR3 is encoded by further DNA sequences in the sample. The V gene is TRBV19, the J gene TRBJ2-2; TRBD2 matches 9 bases. The V and J ends lost 5 bases and 5 bases, in that order; junction bases with no gene match: 12. Germline V CDR1 and CDR2: LNHDA, SQIVND (reference sequence). The CDR3 sequence is 17 residues long. CDR3 nucleotide sequence: TGTGCCAGTAGTGAACTCGCGGGGGGGCGAAGTACCGGGGAGCTGTTTTTT. Its protein product is CASSELAGGRSTGELFF.

In nucleotides, the CDR3 is TGTGCCAGCAACTCAGGGGGTGGTGGCGAGCAGTACTTC. Encoded protein: CASNSGGGGEQYF. The rearrangement joins TRBV2 to TRBJ2-7; 7 bases fit TRBD1. This CDR3 spans 13 amino acids. Germline V lookup: CDR1 SNHLY, CDR2 FYNNEI. V shed 7 bases, J shed 6 bases, and the junction held 9 bases outside the gene matches.

The CDR3 nucleotides read TGCAGTGCTAGTCATGGGGCAGGGGAGGGGAGCAATCAGCCCCAGCATTTT. Translating it yields CSASHGAGEGSNQPQHF. V gene TRBV20-1 combines with J gene TRBJ1-5, with TRBD1 as a possible D gene (6 bases). Trimming removed 3 bases at V and 1 base at J, with 19 bases between. The germline V gene has CDR1 DFQATT and CDR2 SNEGSKA (reference sequence). The CDR3 is made up of 17 amino acids.

V gene TRBV4-3 combines with J gene TRBJ2-1, with D maybe TRBD2 (5 bases). Germline loops: CDR1 LGHNA, CDR2 YSLEER. Trimming shortened V by 0 bases and J by 3 bases, and 9 bases separated the two germline ends. The CDR3 loop spans 15 amino acids. CDR3 residues: CASSQDSGYYNEQFF. Written as DNA, the CDR3 is TGCGCCAGCAGCCAAGATTCGGGATACTACAATGAGCAGTTCTTC.

The chain uses TRBV7-2 and TRBJ2-1; the D is unclear. The CDR3 covers 13 residues. Between the trimmed V and J ends, which lost 6 bases and 6 bases, there was a span of 12 bases. The germline gives CDR1 SGHTA, CDR2 FQGNSA. The CDR3 reads CASSYIFGNEQFF. DNA for the CDR3: TGTGCCAGCAGTTATATCTTCGGCAATGAGCAGTTCTTC.

This chain connects TRBV15 to TRBJ1-5; D might be TRBD1 (5 bases). The germline CDR1 and CDR2 sequences are LNHNV and YYDKDF (reference sequence). CDR3 length: 15 residues. V was cut by 0 bases and J by 4 bases, with 10 bases left in between. This CDR3 reads CATSRDKGTNQPQHF. The CDR3 coding sequence is TGTGCCACCAGCAGAGATAAGGGGACTAATCAGCCCCAGCATTTT.

The V gene is TRBV4-1, the J gene TRBJ2-5; D unresolved. The V end was cut by 1 base, the J end by 2 bases, with 14 bases between. The CDR3 is 16 amino acids. Germline CDR1 and CDR2: MGHRA and YSYEKL. CDR3: CASSQGSSYRQETQYF. CDR3 nucleotide sequence: TGCGCCAGCAGCCAAGGCAGTTCGTACAGACAAGAGACCCAGTACTTC.

The DNA for the CDR3 is TGTGCCAGCTCAAATTCTGACGGGTTCTCACCCCTCCACTTT. Its protein product is CASSNSDGFSPLHF. V usage is TRBV27 and J usage is TRBJ1-6; D is unresolved. The CDR3 has 14 amino acids. The V end lost 8 bases, the J end lost 10 bases, and 18 bases lay between the germline ends. Germline V gene lookup returns CDR1 MNHEY and CDR2 SMNVEV (reference sequence).

CDR3 sequence: CASSIDPGSPLHF. The CDR3 DNA follows: TGTGCCAGTAGTATAGATCCGGGATCACCCCTCCACTTT. The V call is TRBV19, the J call TRBJ1-6, with D hard to call. Trimming took off 0 bases at V and 10 bases at J, with 7 bases between the two ends. Germline V gives CDR1 LNHDA, CDR2 SQIVND (reference sequence). The CDR3 sequence is 13 residues long.

The chain uses TRBV6-5 and TRBJ2-2, with D possibly matching TRBD1 (5 bases). The germline CDR1 and CDR2 sequences are MNHEY and SVGAGI. This CDR3 has 13 residues. V was clipped by 8 bases and J by 3 bases, with 10 bases between them. The CDR3 sequence: CASGRQYTGELFF. The CDR3 nucleotides are TGTGCCAGCGGCCGACAGTACACCGGGGAGCTGTTTTTT.

The gene calls are TRBV5-5 and TRBJ2-2; 8 nucleotides agree with TRBD2. Trimming at V came to 4 bases and at J to 1 base, leaving 12 bases not matched to a gene. The CDR3 is made up of 18 amino acids. Germline V gene data show CDR1 as SGHKS and CDR2 as YYEKEE (reference sequence). The CDR3 DNA is TGTGCCAGCAGCAGATTACTCGTAAGCGGGGGGAACACCGGGGAGCTGTTTTTT. It yields the protein CASSRLLVSGGNTGELFF.

This clone was detected only once. The DNA for the CDR3 is TGTGCCAGCAGCTTCGGGCAGGGAGAGACCCAGTACTTC. It encodes CASSFGQGETQYF. This chain joins TRBV5-4 and TRBJ2-5; possibly TRBD1 for D (5 bases). Deletions cut 2 bases from V and 4 bases from J, with 9 bases between. The CDR3 covers 13 residues. In germline, CDR1 is SGHNT, CDR2 YYREEE (reference sequence).

The J gene is TRBJ1-1, the V gene TRBV7-3; D gene ambiguous. Trimming left V 2 bases short and J 4 bases short, with 8 bases between. From germline, CDR1 is SGHTA and CDR2 FQGTGA. The length of the CDR3 is 13 residues. CDR3 sequence: CASSLLRATEAFF. In DNA form, the CDR3 reads TGTGCCAGCAGCTTACTCCGCGCCACTGAAGCTTTCTTT.

This clone was seen a single time. The chain employs TRBV6-5 and TRBJ1-5, with D uncertain. Germline assignment: CDR1 MNHEY and CDR2 SVGAGI. The CDR3 is 14 amino acids. The V gene lost 0 bases and the J gene lost 0 bases, with 3 bases spanning the gap. CDR3 protein: CASSYSHSNQPQHF. For the CDR3, the DNA is TGTGCCAGCAGTTACTCCCATAGCAATCAGCCCCAGCATTTT.

The chain employs TRBV5-5 and TRBJ2-7; D not certain. The CDR3 runs 15 residues. In germline, CDR1 is SGHKS, CDR2 YYEKEE (reference sequence). V lost 0 bases and J lost 0, with 10 bases in between. The chain's CDR3 is CASSLAPVNSYEQYF. The CDR3 coding sequence is TGTGCCAGCAGCTTGGCCCCAGTAAACTCCTACGAGCAGTACTTC.

The V call is TRBV7-9, the J call TRBJ1-1; the D gene is possibly TRBD1 (5 bases). Trimming removed 5 bases at V and 4 bases at J, with 14 bases between. Germline CDR1 and CDR2: SEHNR and FQNEAQ (reference sequence). CDR3 length: 14 amino acids. DNA of the CDR3: TGTGCCAGCAGCCCCTACTCGGGGGGCACTGAAGCTTTCTTT. It encodes CASSPYSGGTEAFF.

The table lists this clone with a few counts. This sequence joins TRBV2 and TRBJ2-7; D gene uncertain. The CDR3 has 12 residues. With 0 bases removed from V and 5 bases from J, the gap between germline ends came to 5 bases. Germline lookup yields CDR1 SNHLY and CDR2 FYNNEI. CDR3 coding DNA: TGTGCCAGCAGTGAAGCTCGGGACGAGCAGTACTTC. Amino acids: CASSEARDEQYF.

Written as DNA, the CDR3 is TGTGCCAGCAGTCCACCCGGGGACAGGGGCTCTGAAGCTTTCTTT. Translation gives CASSPPGDRGSEAFF. V gene TRBV14 combines with J gene TRBJ1-1, with 10 bases identical to TRBD1. CDR1 SGHDN and CDR2 FVKESK come from the germline V gene. V lost 6 bases to trimming and J lost 6 bases; unmatched junction nucleotides: 10. The CDR3 has 15 amino acids.

This rearrangement joins TRBV7-2 to TRBJ2-2, with 11 positions matching TRBD2. The V segment lost 3 bases and the J segment 6 bases; nucleotides outside the gene matches: 0. The CDR3 length is 14 residues. The germline CDR1 and CDR2 sequences are SGHTA and FQGNSA. CDR3 sequence (DNA): TGTGCCAGCAGCTTTAGCGGGGGGGCCGGGGAGCTGTTTTTT. Its protein product is CASSFSGGAGELFF.

The chain recombines TRBV10-3 with TRBJ2-6; 7 bases are a match to TRBD1. V lost 5 bases, J lost 0 bases, and 4 bases stayed unmatched. The germline gives CDR1 ENHRY, CDR2 SYGVKD. The CDR3 is 16 amino acids. The CDR3 spells CAISQQGPSGANVLTF. The CDR3 nucleotides are TGTGCCATCAGTCAACAGGGGCCCTCTGGGGCCAACGTCCTGACTTTC.

This clone appeared a single time. The chain uses TRBV3-1 (or the pseudogene TRBV3-2) and TRBJ1-1, with TRBD1 identical over 7 bases. The germline V gene encodes CDR1 LGHDT and CDR2 YNNKEL (reference sequence). The CDR3 is 15 amino acids. V gave up 4 bases and J gave up 2 bases; unmatched junction bases: 7. CDR3 nucleotides: TGTGCCAGCAGCCTTAGAAGAGGGGGCAACACTGAAGCTTTCTTT. This translates into CASSLRRGGNTEAFF.

The genes are TRBV12-5 and TRBJ1-1, with a possible D match to TRBD1 (6 bases). The V end lost 2 bases, the J end lost 4 bases, and 17 bases lay between the germline ends. This CDR3 is 16 amino acids long. Germline CDR1 is LGHNT and CDR2 is FRNRAP. CDR3 nucleotides: TGTGCTAGTGGTTTGATTGGGGGGGCCGGGCTCACTGAAGCTTTCTTT. It translates to CASGLIGGAGLTEAFF.

This chain uses TRBV7-3 with TRBJ2-7; D not certain. This CDR3 has 13 amino acids. V shed 2 bases and J shed 2 bases, with 7 bases lying between them. Germline loops: CDR1 SGHTA, CDR2 FQGTGA. This CDR3 is CASSLERAYEQYF. CDR3 in DNA: TGTGCCAGCAGCTTAGAACGGGCCTACGAGCAGTACTTC.